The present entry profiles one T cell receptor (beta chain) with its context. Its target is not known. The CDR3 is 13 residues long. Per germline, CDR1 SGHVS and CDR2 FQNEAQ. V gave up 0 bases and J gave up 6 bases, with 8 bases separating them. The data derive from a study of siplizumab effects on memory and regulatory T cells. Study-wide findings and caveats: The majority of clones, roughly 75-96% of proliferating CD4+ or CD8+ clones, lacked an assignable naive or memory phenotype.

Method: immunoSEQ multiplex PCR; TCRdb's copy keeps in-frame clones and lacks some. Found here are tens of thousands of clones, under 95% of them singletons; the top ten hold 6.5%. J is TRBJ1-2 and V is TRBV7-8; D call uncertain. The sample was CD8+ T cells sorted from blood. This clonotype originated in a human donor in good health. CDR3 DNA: TGTGCCAGCAGCTTAGCGCGCGGGCATGGCTACACCTTC. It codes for CASSLARGHGYTF.